There are a few counts of the clone carrying this TCR beta chain. Germline V gives CDR1 MGHDK, CDR2 SYGVNS. Trimming removed 1 base at V and 8 bases at J, with 11 bases between. The CDR3 is 13 residues long. The source of the sample is a study of pediatric ulcerative colitis. Libraries were prepared by immunoSEQ multiplex PCR; TCRdb keeps only in-frame clonotypes and omits some of them. Of 30,000 or so clones in the sample, roughly 81% were seen once. The rectum was sampled with one to two pinch biopsies at colonoscopy. J is TRBJ1-2 and V is TRBV25-1; D is ambiguous. The sequenced sample consisted of gut tissue. The sequence derives from a boy aged 5-17 years with mild ulcerative colitis. This CDR3 is CASSEFGLWGYTF. The CDR3 DNA is TGTGCCAGCAGTGAATTCGGCCTTTGGGGCTACACCTTC.